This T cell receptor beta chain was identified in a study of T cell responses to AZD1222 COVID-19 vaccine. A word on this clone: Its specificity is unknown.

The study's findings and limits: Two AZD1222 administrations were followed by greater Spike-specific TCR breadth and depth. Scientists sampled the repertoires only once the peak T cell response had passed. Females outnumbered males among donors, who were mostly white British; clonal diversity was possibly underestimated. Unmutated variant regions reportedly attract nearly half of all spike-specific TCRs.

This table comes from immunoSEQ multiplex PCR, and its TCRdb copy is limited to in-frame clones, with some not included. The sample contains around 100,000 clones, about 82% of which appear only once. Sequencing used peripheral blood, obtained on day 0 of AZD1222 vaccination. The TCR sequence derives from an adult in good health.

The CDR3 here is CAWSRGALRGYTF. Written as DNA, the CDR3 is TGTGCCTGGAGTCGGGGGGCGCTTCGGGGCTACACCTTC. The chain uses TRBV30 and TRBJ1-2; possibly TRBD1 for D (6 bases). CDR1 is GTSNPN and CDR2 is SVGIG in the germline V gene (reference sequence). The CDR3 has 13 amino acids. Trimming stripped 2 bases from V and 8 bases from J, with 15 bases between.